Presented here are 6 T cell receptor beta chains from one specimen sequenced in a study of a mutant IDH1 vaccine in newly diagnosed glioma. Assay: immunoSEQ multiplex PCR; the TCRdb copy retains only in-frame clones and omits some. The sample carries tens of thousands of clones, 79% recorded once. The time point is: baseline, week 1 (first vaccination visit). Treatment noted: pre-vaccination baseline after standard-of-care therapy. Sequences were derived from PBMCs, sampled from a glioma patient treated with radiotherapy, temozolomide or both. These receptors were taken from a man aged 45-65 years with glioma.

The chain joins TRBV2 to TRBJ1-2; D remains unclear. CDR1 is SNHLY and CDR2 is FYNNEI in the germline V gene. With 11 bases removed from V and 3 bases from J, the gap between germline ends came to 13 bases. The CDR3 extends over 12 amino acids. The CDR3 is CAGRVEDYGYTF. DNA for the CDR3: TGTGCCGGAAGAGTGGAGGACTATGGCTACACCTTC.

The chain combines TRBV5-1 with TRBJ1-6; 8 nucleotides match TRBD1. The CDR3 covers 14 residues. The germline V gene encodes CDR1 SGHRS and CDR2 YFSETQ. Trimming cost V 4 bases and J 7 bases; bases outside gene matches: 4. DNA for the CDR3: TGCGCCAGCAGCAGGACAGGGACGAATTCACCCCTCCACTTT. The encoded protein is CASSRTGTNSPLHF.

This chain connects TRBV5-1 to TRBJ2-1, with TRBD1 matching 8 bases. Germline V gives CDR1 SGHRS, CDR2 YFSETQ. The CDR3 extends over 14 amino acids. Losses at the gene ends were 4 bases for V and 3 bases for J; bases not matched to a gene: 3. This CDR3 is CASSVDRDYNEQFF. CDR3 DNA: TGCGCCAGCAGCGTGGACAGGGACTACAATGAGCAGTTCTTC.

CDR3 loop: CASSSGGQGEAFF. DNA for the CDR3: TGCGCCAGCAGCTCGGGGGGCCAGGGAGAAGCTTTCTTT. The V call is TRBV5-1, the J call TRBJ1-1; possibly TRBD1 for D (6 bases). There are 13 residues in the CDR3. Germline V gene lookup returns CDR1 SGHRS and CDR2 YFSETQ. V lost 3 bases to trimming and J lost 8 bases, with 14 bases between them.

CDR3 DNA sequence: TGTGCCATCAGTGACCAGAGCCTCTTGAACACTGAAGCTTTCTTT. Protein product: CAISDQSLLNTEAFF. This sequence joins TRBV10-3 and TRBJ1-1; D remains unclear. CDR1 is ENHRY, CDR2 SYGVKD, per germline. V lost 3 bases to trimming and J lost 0 bases, with 11 bases between them. There are 15 residues in the CDR3.

The chain has TRBV7-2 and TRBJ1-5; D unresolved. V was cut by 1 base and J by 0 bases, with 16 bases left in between. This CDR3 region has 18 residues. Germline lookup yields CDR1 SGHTA and CDR2 FQGNSA. This chain's CDR3 is CASSLDSPTEVSNQPQHF. In DNA form, the CDR3 reads TGTGCCAGCAGCTTAGATTCTCCCACAGAAGTTAGCAATCAGCCCCAGCATTTT.